This entry features one T cell receptor (beta chain) sequence. The antigen is not known. CDR1 is MNHEY and CDR2 is SMNVEV in the germline V gene (reference sequence). Trimming stripped 6 bases from V and 4 bases from J, with 12 bases between. There are 13 residues in the CDR3. Central memory, naive, regulatory and stem cell-like memory CD4+ cells were sorted by CD45RO/CCR7/CD25/CD127/CD95/CD27. These data come from a study of beta chain features in type 1 diabetes. Findings of the study overall: Significant though moderate, a shortening of TCRB CDR3s appeared in all four CD4+ subsets of Type 1 diabetes patients.

Every bit of the isolated RNA underwent reverse transcription, so sequencing read expressed TCRB transcripts. The table came from immunoSEQ multiplex PCR; TCRdb's copy has only in-frame clones and leaves some out. The sample has 300,000 to 350,000 clones; roughly 14% are singletons. The genes are TRBV27 and TRBJ1-1; D is uncertain. This TCR came from a young woman with type 1 diabetes. Sequenced material: naive CD4+ T cells from blood. CDR3 protein: CASRPHAGTEAFF. The DNA for the CDR3 is TGTGCCAGCAGGCCCCATGCGGGCACTGAAGCTTTCTTT.